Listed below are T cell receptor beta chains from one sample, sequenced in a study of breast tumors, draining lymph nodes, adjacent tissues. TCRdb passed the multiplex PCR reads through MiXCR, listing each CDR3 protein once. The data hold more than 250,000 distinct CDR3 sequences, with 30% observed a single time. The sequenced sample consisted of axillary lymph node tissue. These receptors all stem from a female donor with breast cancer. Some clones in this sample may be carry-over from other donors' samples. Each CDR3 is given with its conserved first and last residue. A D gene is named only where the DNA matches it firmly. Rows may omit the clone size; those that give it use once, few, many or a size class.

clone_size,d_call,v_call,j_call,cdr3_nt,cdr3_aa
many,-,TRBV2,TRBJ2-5,TGTGCCAGCTCCCATAAAGAGACCCAGTACTTC,CASSHKETQYF
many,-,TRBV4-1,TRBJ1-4,TGCGCCAGCAGCCAAGGGCGGGAAAAACTGTTTTTT,CASSQGREKLFF
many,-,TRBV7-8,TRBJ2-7,TGTGCCAGCAGCTTGTATACCGGAATGGGGAGCTCCTACGAGCAGTACTTC,CASSLYTGMGSSYEQYF
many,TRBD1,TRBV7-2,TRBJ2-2,TGTGCCAGCACCAGGGGGTTTCAGAACACCGGGGAGCTGTTTTTT,CASTRGFQNTGELFF
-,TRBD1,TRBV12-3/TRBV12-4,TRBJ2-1,TGTGCCAGCAGTCTCGGGACAGGGGTCCAGGGGGGCAATGAGCAGTTCTTC,CASSLGTGVQGGNEQFF
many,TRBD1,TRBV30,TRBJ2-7,TGTGCCTGGGCGACCCAGGGGGTCTCTCGCGAGCAGTACTTC,CAWATQGVSREQYF
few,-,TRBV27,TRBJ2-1,TGTGCCAGCAGGGAGGGCCCCTACAATGAGCAGTTCTTC,CASREGPYNEQFF
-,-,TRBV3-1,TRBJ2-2,TGTGCCAGCAGCCAAGCCACCACGGGGGGGGAGCTGTTTTTT,CASSQATTGGELFF
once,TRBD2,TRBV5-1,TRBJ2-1,TGCGCCAGTAGCTCGGGACTAACGGGGCCTTACAATGAGCAGTTCTTC,CASSSGLTGPYNEQFF
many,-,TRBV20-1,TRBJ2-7,TGCAGTGCTAGAGGGGGCAGATTAAGCTCCTACGAGCAGTACTTC,CSARGGRLSSYEQYF
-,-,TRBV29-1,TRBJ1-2,TGCAGCGTTGAAGTTTGGGACGGCGACTATGGCTACACCTTC,CSVEVWDGDYGYTF
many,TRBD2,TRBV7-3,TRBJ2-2,TGTGCCAGCAGCTTAAGGACTAGCGGGAGAAGGAACACCGGGGAGCTGTTTTTT,CASSLRTSGRRNTGELFF
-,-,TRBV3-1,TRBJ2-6,TGTGCCAGCAGCCCCAAAGGGCTGTCTGGGGCCAACGTCCTGACTTTC,CASSPKGLSGANVLTF
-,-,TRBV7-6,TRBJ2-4,TGTGCCAGCAGCTGCCGGACAGCTCGGGATGGGCCCGAAAACATTCAGTACTTC,CASSCRTARDGPENIQYF
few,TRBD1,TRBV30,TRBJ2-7,TGTGCCTGGAGTTTTCGGACAGGGTTCAACTACGAGCAGTACTTC,CAWSFRTGFNYEQYF
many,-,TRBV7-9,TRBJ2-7,TGTGCCAGCAGCCCCGGACGGGGGAGCTCCTACGAGCAGTACTTC,CASSPGRGSSYEQYF
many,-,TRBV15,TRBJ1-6,TGTGCCACCAGCAGAGATAACAGGCGGGATTCACCCCTCCACTTT,CATSRDNRRDSPLHF
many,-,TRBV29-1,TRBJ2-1,TGCAGCGTTGCCAGGGACGCTACAAAGAACAATGAGCAGTTCTTC,CSVARDATKNNEQFF
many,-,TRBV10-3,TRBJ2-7,TGTGCCATCTCTACACAAACCTACGAGCAGTACTTC,CAISTQTYEQYF
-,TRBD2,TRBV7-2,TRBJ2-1,TGTGCCAGCAGCTTAGCGGCGGGAGGAGCCGATGAGCAGTCCTTC,CASSLAAGGADEQSF
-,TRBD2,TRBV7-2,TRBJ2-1,TGTGCCAGCAGCACAACTAGCGGGAATAACAATGAGCAGTTCTTC,CASSTTSGNNNEQFF
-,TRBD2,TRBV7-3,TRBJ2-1,TGTGCCAGCAGCACTAGACGGACTAGCGTCAATGAGCAGTTCTTC,CASSTRRTSVNEQFF
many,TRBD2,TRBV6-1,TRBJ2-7,TGTGCCACTACGGCCGGGACTAGCGGCTACGAGCAGTACTTC,CATTAGTSGYEQYF
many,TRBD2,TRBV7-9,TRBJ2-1,TGTGCCAGCAGCTTAGCGCGGGTCGTGACGGCGGGGGATGAGCAGTTCTTC,CASSLARVVTAGDEQFF
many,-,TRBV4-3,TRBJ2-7,TGCGCCAGCAGCCAAGACGCCCGCGGTTCCAACAGCTACGAGCAGTACTTC,CASSQDARGSNSYEQYF
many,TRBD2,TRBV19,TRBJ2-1,TGTGCCAGTAGTAGGAGGTGGAAGCGGGAGTTCAACAAATACAATGAGCAGTTCTTC,CASSRRWKREFNKYNEQFF
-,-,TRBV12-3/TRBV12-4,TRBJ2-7,TGTGCCAGCACCATCGCGGGATTGTGGCCGATGGAGGAGCAGTACTTC,CASTIAGLWPMEEQYF
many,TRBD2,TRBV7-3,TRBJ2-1,TGTGCCAGCAGCCCACTAGCGGGATCGAGGAATGAGCAGTTCTTC,CASSPLAGSRNEQFF
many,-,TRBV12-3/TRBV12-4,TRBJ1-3,TGTGCCAGCAGTCGACAAGCCTCTGGAAACACCATATATTTT,CASSRQASGNTIYF
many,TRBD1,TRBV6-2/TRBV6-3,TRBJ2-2,TGTGCCAGCGGGGCTCAGGGGGCGGTCACCGGGGAGCTGTTTTTT,CASGAQGAVTGELFF
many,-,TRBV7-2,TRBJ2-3,TGTGCCAGCAGCTTAAAGACTAGTAGGGCCCCCTCGGAAGCTACGCAGTATTTT,CASSLKTSRAPSEATQYF
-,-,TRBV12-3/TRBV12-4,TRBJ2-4,TGTGCCAGCAGTTTTGAGGGTACAGGGACGGCCAAAAACATTCAGTACTTC,CASSFEGTGTAKNIQYF
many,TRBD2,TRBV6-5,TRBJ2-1,TGTGCCAGCAGTTCGGGACTCTTGGGGGAGGGTGAGCAGTTCTTC,CASSSGLLGEGEQFF
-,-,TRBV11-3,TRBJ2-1,TGTGCCAGCAGCTTAGCTGGCGAGAGTAGTAATGAGCAGTTCTTC,CASSLAGESSNEQFF
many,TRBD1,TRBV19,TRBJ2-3,TGTGCCAGTAGTATCAGGGTGCGGACAGGGGGCAGAACAGATACGCAGTATTTT,CASSIRVRTGGRTDTQYF
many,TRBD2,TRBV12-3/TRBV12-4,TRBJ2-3,TGTGCCAGCAGTTTAGTGAAACTAGCGGGAGGCGCCTCTGATACGCAGTATTTT,CASSLVKLAGGASDTQYF
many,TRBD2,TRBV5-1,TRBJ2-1,TGCGCCAGCAGCTTGGACCTAGCGGGAGGGATCCGCGAGCAGTTCTTC,CASSLDLAGGIREQFF
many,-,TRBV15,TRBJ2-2,TGTGCCACCAGCAGAGGGCTAGCGAGGAACACCGGGGAGCTGTTTTTT,CATSRGLARNTGELFF
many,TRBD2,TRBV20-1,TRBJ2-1,TGCAGTGCTATTAGCGGGAGTGTCGGCAATGAGCAGTTCTTC,CSAISGSVGNEQFF
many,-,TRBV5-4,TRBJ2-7,TGTGCCAGCAGCTTGGCCGGTGGCTCGCCATCTGAGCAGTACTTC,CASSLAGGSPSEQYF
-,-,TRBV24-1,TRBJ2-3,TGTGCCACCAGTGCGGCAGATGCCGGTACGCAGTATTTC,CATSAADAGTQYF
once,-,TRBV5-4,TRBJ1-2,TGTGCCAGCAGCTTGGGCGAGGGTTGGAATGGCTACGCCTTC,CASSLGEGWNGYAF
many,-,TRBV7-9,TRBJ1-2,TGTGCCAGCAGCTTAGCGTCTGGAGGGGCCCAATTGGGCTACACCTTC,CASSLASGGAQLGYTF
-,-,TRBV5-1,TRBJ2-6,TGCGCCAGCAGCTTGGGAAGGGGCTGGGGCGCCAACGTCCTGACTTTT,CASSLGRGWGANVLTF
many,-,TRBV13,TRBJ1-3,TGTGCCAGCGCAGGCAGGGTCTCTGGAAACACCATATATTTT,CASAGRVSGNTIYF
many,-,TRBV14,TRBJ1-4,TGTGCCAGCAGCCTAAGGGGGTTTGGAGAAAAACTGTTTTTT,CASSLRGFGEKLFF
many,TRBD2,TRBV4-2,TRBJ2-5,TGTGCCAGCAGCCAAGGCGGGACTAGAACCATCCAAGAGACCCAGTACTTC,CASSQGGTRTIQETQYF
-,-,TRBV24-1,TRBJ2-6,TGTGCCACCAGTGATTCTGGGGCCAACGTCCTGACTTTC,CATSDSGANVLTF
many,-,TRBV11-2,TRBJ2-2,TGTGCCAGCAGCCCACTGTCCGGTCAGGGGCGAGGGGAGCTGTTTTTT,CASSPLSGQGRGELFF
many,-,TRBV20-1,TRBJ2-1,TGCAGTGCCCCACGGGAGTTTAGCAATGAGCAGTTCTTC,CSAPREFSNEQFF
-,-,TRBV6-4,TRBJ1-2,TGTGCCAGCACCCGGGACAAGAACTATGGCTACACCTTC,CASTRDKNYGYTF
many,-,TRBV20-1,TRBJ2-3,TGCAGTCCGGTACCCTCCGGGGCCACAGATACGCAGTATTTT,CSPVPSGATDTQYF